Sequencing of this T cell receptor beta chain was carried out in a study of blood T cell repertoires in COVID-19. About the research overall: Samples came from the United States, Italy and Spain, spanning acute and convalescent COVID-19. T cells, B-cell-depleted T cells, or PBMCs provided the cDNA or gDNA that served as material.

The germline V gene has CDR1 GTSNPN and CDR2 SVGIG (reference sequence). V lost 1 base to trimming and J lost 9 bases, with 15 bases between them. The CDR3 contains 13 residues. The table lists this clone with a count of one. The authors' processing: Quantification of nucleated cells was approximated via reference gene primer amplification. The data were produced by immunoSEQ multiplex PCR, yet TCRdb's version contains in-frame clones alone and is incomplete. D and trimming were read from the DNA, whereas the V and J calls and clone size are those reported in that table. The table lists approximately 72,000 clones, around 85% of them singletons.

This chain links TRBV30 with TRBJ1-1, with a possible D match to TRBD1 (6 bases). The source material was peripheral blood. The sequence derives from a woman aged 80 or over with active or convalescent COVID-19. The CDR3 DNA reads as TGTGCCTGGAGTGCAACAGGGCGAGGTCAAGCTTTCTTT. It translates to CAWSATGRGQAFF.